This T cell receptor (beta chain) was identified during a study of CDR3 diversity in severe acne. Losses at the gene ends were 5 bases for V and 9 bases for J; bases not matched to a gene: 11. In germline, CDR1 is ENHRY, CDR2 SYGVKD. This CDR3 region has 14 residues. TCRdb recomputed calls from the PCR reads with MiXCR, one row per CDR3 protein. The sample has some 85,000 distinct CDR3 sequences, approximately 49% seen once; the top ten hold around 10%. The sequencing sample was made of blood. This clonotype was obtained from a male donor with severe acne vulgaris. The V and J genes are TRBV10-3 and TRBJ2-5; 8 positions agree with TRBD2. The CDR3 nucleotides read TGTGCCATCAGTCGGGAGGGGGGTAATCAGCCCCAGTACTTC. Translated, it gives CAISREGGNQPQYF.